The clone carrying this T cell receptor (beta chain) was observed a handful of times. Germline V lookup: CDR1 GTSNPN, CDR2 SVGIG (reference sequence). The CDR3 contains 15 residues. The V and J ends lost 0 bases and 2 bases, in that order; junction bases with no gene match: 3. The data derive from a study of CD8+ T cells in alopecia areata. Turning to the study itself: It was oral tofacitinib, at 5 to 10 mg twice daily, that treated patients received.

From alopecia areata patients, lesional scalp punch biopsies and peripheral blood were collected. RNA extraction was followed by reverse transcription into cDNA, which acted as the sequencing template. The repertoire was sequenced with immunoSEQ multiplex PCR; TCRdb's copy has only in-frame clones and lacks some. Among 80,000 to 100,000 clones listed, 41% were seen once. Input material: CD4+ T cells sorted from blood. The chain couples TRBV30 to TRBJ2-5; 10 nucleotides line up with TRBD2. The TCR was taken from a human donor with alopecia areata. In DNA, the CDR3 is TGTGCCTGGAGTGTACTAGCGGGGATACAAGAGACCCAGTACTTC. It encodes CAWSVLAGIQETQYF.